A single sample gave rise to the 30 T cell receptor beta chains below, sequenced in a study of vaccination and CD4 T cells after COVID-19. TCRdb analysed the PCR reads with MiXCR anew, one entry per CDR3 protein. This sample has 20,000 to 25,000 distinct CDR3 sequences, with about 60% found just once. Specimen: CD4+ T cells from blood, collected before SARS-CoV-2 vaccination. The receptors here all came from a human donor who had recovered from COVID-19.

The gene calls are TRBV7-3 and TRBJ2-3; TRBD2 aligns across 13 bases. Looked up from germline, CDR1 is SGHTA and CDR2 is FQGTGA. After removal of 4 bases from V and 6 bases from J, the junction contained 10 bases not matched to a gene. CDR3 length: 17 residues. In DNA, the CDR3 is TGTGCCAGCAGCTCGACTAGCGGGAGGCGGCAAGGGGATACGCAGTATTTT. Protein product: CASSSTSGRRQGDTQYF.

The chain couples TRBV7-2 to TRBJ2-3; the D call may be TRBD1 or TRBD2 (7 bases each). Trimming shortened V by 5 bases and J by 2 bases, and 14 bases separated the two germline ends. The germline V gene has CDR1 SGHTA and CDR2 FQGNSA. The CDR3 runs to 15 residues. The CDR3 loop reads CASSPGGGNTDTQYF. CDR3 DNA sequence: TGTGCCAGCAGCCCAGGGGGAGGGAACACAGATACGCAGTATTTT.

The chain carries TRBV2 and TRBJ2-5; 9 bases align to TRBD2. CDR3 length: 13 residues. J gave up 4 bases and V 5 bases, and 2 bases lay outside the gene matches. Germline V gene data show CDR1 as SNHLY and CDR2 as FYNNEI. The CDR3 sequence: CASSYSGRETQYF. As DNA, the CDR3 is TGTGCCAGCAGTTATAGCGGGAGAGAGACCCAGTACTTC.

The V call is TRBV30, the J call TRBJ1-6; the D gene is possibly TRBD1 (6 bases). V was trimmed by 3 bases and J by 5 bases, leaving 17 bases between them. The CDR3 loop spans 16 amino acids. Per the germline V gene, CDR1 is GTSNPN and CDR2 is SVGIG (reference sequence). In DNA form, the CDR3 reads TGTGCCTGGAGAGGTATGGACAGTGAAGATAATTCACCCCTCCACTTT. This codes for CAWRGMDSEDNSPLHF.

This clonotype came up a few times. Written as DNA, the CDR3 is TGTGCCAGTAGCTTGTATGGACAGGGGAATTCACCCCTCCACTTT. This sequence encodes CASSLYGQGNSPLHF. The chain employs TRBV19 and TRBJ1-6, with 9 nucleotides matching TRBD1. The germline V gene has CDR1 LNHDA and CDR2 SQIVND (reference sequence). V was pared by 6 bases and J by 7 bases, with 7 bases of the junction left unmatched. The CDR3 covers 15 residues. The full variable domain, completed using reference TRBV19 and TRBJ1-6, is DGGITQSPKYLFRKEGQNVTLSCEQNLNHDAMYWYRQDPGQGLRLIYYSQIVNDFQKGDIAEGYSVSREKKESFPLTVTSAQKNPTAFYLCASSLYGQGNSPLHFGNGTRLTVT.

The genes are TRBV2 and TRBJ2-3; 15 nucleotides match TRBD2. The CDR3 has 17 residues. The ends lost 9 bases at V and 1 base at J; junction bases unmatched: 8. Looked up from germline, CDR1 is SNHLY and CDR2 is FYNNEI. CDR3 residues: CARRPGLAGGGTDTQYF. The CDR3 nucleotides are TGTGCCAGGAGACCGGGACTAGCGGGAGGAGGCACAGATACGCAGTATTTT.

This clonotype was counted only a few times. The CDR3 sequence is CATSREWREIGEQYF. CDR3 coding DNA: TGTGCCACCAGCAGAGAGTGGCGGGAGATCGGCGAGCAGTACTTC. The genes are TRBV15 and TRBJ2-7; 7 bases are a match to TRBD2. This CDR3 region has 15 residues. V dropped 0 bases and J dropped 6; count of bases not matched to a gene: 8. The germline V gene encodes CDR1 LNHNV and CDR2 YYDKDF (reference sequence).

The genes are TRBV15 and TRBJ1-2, with D possibly being TRBD1 (5 bases). V was cut by 6 bases and J by 4 bases, with 27 bases left in between. Germline assignment: CDR1 LNHNV and CDR2 YYDKDF (reference sequence). This CDR3 is built from 18 residues. CDR3 residues: CATRRLGGLRLSSYGYTF. The DNA for the CDR3 is TGTGCCACCAGGCGACTTGGGGGTTTACGACTCAGTTCCTATGGCTACACCTTC.

The chain carries TRBV6-1 and TRBJ1-2; D gene unclear. CDR3 length: 14 amino acids. Trimming shortened V by 0 bases and J by 1 base, and 6 bases separated the two germline ends. Germline values: CDR1 MNHNS, CDR2 SASEGT. CDR3 bases: TGTGCCAGCAGTGAAGCTCCGGATAACTATGGCTACACCTTC. This sequence encodes CASSEAPDNYGYTF.

This sequence joins TRBV6-1 and TRBJ2-3; a possible D gene is TRBD2 (6 bases). CDR1 MNHNS and CDR2 SASEGT come from the germline V gene. The V and J ends lost 7 bases and 0 bases respectively, with 20 bases between them. The CDR3 length is 17 residues. The chain's CDR3 is CASTRAYSGESTDTQYF. In DNA form, the CDR3 reads TGTGCCAGCACCAGGGCGTACTCGGGAGAAAGCACAGATACGCAGTATTTT.

V is TRBV10-3 and J is TRBJ1-2, with no clear D. Trimming removed 7 bases from V and 3 bases from J, with 12 bases in between. CDR1 is ENHRY, CDR2 SYGVKD, per germline. CDR3 size: 13 residues. CDR3 loop: CAIKYGEDYGYTF. The CDR3 DNA reads TGTGCCATCAAGTACGGGGAAGACTATGGCTACACCTTC.

This clonotype came up a few times. This chain connects TRBV27 to TRBJ1-1; D gene ambiguous. Germline V gene sequence: CDR1 MNHEY, CDR2 SMNVEV (reference sequence). The CDR3 contains 15 residues. V gave up 3 bases and J gave up 4 bases, with 15 bases separating them. The CDR3 reads CASSLDQNLGTEAFF. DNA of the CDR3: TGTGCCAGCAGTTTGGATCAGAATCTTGGCACTGAAGCTTTCTTT.

The genes are TRBV19 and TRBJ1-5, with D uncertain. Germline CDR1 and CDR2: LNHDA and SQIVND (reference sequence). The CDR3 contains 14 residues. Trimming stripped 7 bases from V and 4 bases from J, with 14 bases between. The CDR3 reads CASTARWSNQPQHF. In DNA form, the CDR3 reads TGTGCCAGTACGGCCCGCTGGTCGAATCAGCCCCAGCATTTT.

Comment on this clonotype: It is unclear where the CDR3 begins or ends on the DNA, so no DNA is shown, and the CDR3 is as TCRdb lists it. V usage is TRBV7-5 and J usage is TRBJ2-7. TRBV7-5 is recorded as a pseudogene. Both ends counted, the CDR3 spans 13 residues. CDR3 loop: CISVSEGIYEQYF.

In its sample, this clonotype was seen once. The chain links TRBV10-3 to TRBJ2-1, with a weak D call TRBD2 (5 bases). Germline lookup yields CDR1 ENHRY and CDR2 SYGVKD. V was cut by 6 bases and J by 8 bases, with 20 bases left in between. The CDR3 contains 15 residues. In DNA, the CDR3 is TGTGCCATCAGCCCTGCCGGACTCCCTACTCATGAGCAGTTCTTC. Amino acid sequence: CAISPAGLPTHEQFF.

The V gene is TRBV6-1, the J gene TRBJ1-5; 12 positions agree with TRBD1. J was trimmed by 10 bases and V by 1 base; bases with no gene match: 5. This CDR3 region has 15 residues. CDR1 is MNHNS, CDR2 SASEGT, per germline. CDR3 in amino acids: CASSEGGQGADPQHF. In nucleotides, the CDR3 is TGTGCCAGCAGTGAAGGGGGACAGGGGGCGGATCCCCAGCATTTT.

V is TRBV6-2 or TRBV6-3 and J is TRBJ2-5; 10 positions agree with TRBD1. The V gene's germline CDR1 is MNHEY and CDR2 SVGEGT. This CDR3 is 17 amino acids long. The J segment lost 4 bases and the V segment lost 1 base, leaving 9 bases of the junction unmatched. CDR3 bases: TGTGCCAGCAGTTACTGGGTTGGGACAGGGGACGCAGAGACCCAGTACTTC. This codes for CASSYWVGTGDAETQYF.

This clonotype was recorded once. The V gene is TRBV12-3 or TRBV12-4, the J gene TRBJ1-2; a weak D match, TRBD1 (5 bases). The CDR3 extends over 13 amino acids. V dropped 3 bases and J dropped 4 bases, with 9 bases sitting between them. CDR3 protein: CASSFERGYGYTF. The CDR3 coding sequence is TGTGCCAGCAGTTTCGAAAGGGGCTATGGCTACACCTTC.

This clonotype was detected a few times. V is TRBV25-1 and J is TRBJ1-6; D may be TRBD1 (6 bases). CDR1 and CDR2 from the germline V gene are MGHDK and SYGVNS. V was pared by 6 bases and J by 10 bases, with 19 bases between. The CDR3 loop spans 15 amino acids. The CDR3 reads CASSPGRGMGSPLHF. Here the CDR3 DNA reads TGTGCCAGCAGCCCTGGTAGGGGGATGGGCTCACCCCTCCACTTT.

With respect to this clonotype: The conserved closing phenylalanine or tryptophan is absent in this CDR3, likely reflecting a read error. The CDR3 is CASSRGQSEQYS. CDR3 DNA sequence: TGTGCCAGCAGCCGGGGACAGAGTGAGCAGTACTCC. V usage is TRBV2 and J usage is TRBJ2-7, with 7 bases that match TRBD1. Per germline, CDR1 SNHLY and CDR2 FYNNEI. The CDR3 is made up of 12 amino acids. The trim removed 6 bases at V and 7 bases at J, leaving 6 bases unmatched.

The CDR3 nucleotides are TGTGCCAGCAGTCCTGACAGGTCCGGTTCACCCCTCCACTTT. This translates into CASSPDRSGSPLHF. This sequence joins TRBV12-3 or TRBV12-4 and TRBJ1-6; D perhaps matches TRBD1 (6 bases). The ends were cut back, 5 bases at V and 9 bases at J, with 14 bases in the middle. This CDR3 is built from 14 residues.

V and J are TRBV2 and TRBJ1-1, with 7 nucleotides matching TRBD1. This CDR3 region has 15 residues. Trimming took 5 bases from V and 7 from J; bases not matched to a gene: 13. Germline CDR1 reads SNHLY; CDR2 reads FYNNEI. CDR3 region: CASSWDSSVNVEAFF. CDR3 nucleotides: TGTGCCAGCAGTTGGGACAGTTCCGTCAACGTTGAAGCTTTCTTT.

The chain couples TRBV20-1 to TRBJ2-3, with TRBD2 matching over 13 bases. This CDR3 is 17 amino acids long. CDR1 and CDR2 from the germline V gene are DFQATT and SNEGSKA (reference sequence). V was clipped by 6 bases and J by 4 bases; unmatched bases: 13. CDR3 bases: TGCAGTGCATATACTAGCGGGAGGGCCGTCAGCGCAGATACGCAGTATTTT. It encodes CSAYTSGRAVSADTQYF.

The genes are TRBV7-9 and TRBJ1-6; D is unresolved. V was shortened by 2 bases and J by 6 bases, with 5 bases between the two germline ends. Germline CDR1 and CDR2: SEHNR and FQNEAQ (reference sequence). This CDR3 has 13 residues. CDR3 loop: CASSLSSNSPLHF. CDR3 in DNA: TGTGCCAGCAGCTTAAGCAGTAATTCACCCCTCCACTTT. Supplemented by reference TRBV7-9 and TRBJ1-6, the full variable domain reads DTGVSQNPRHKITKRGQNVTFRCDPISEHNRLYWYRQTLGQGPEFLTYFQNEAQLEKSRLLSDRFSAERPKGSFSTLEIQRTEQGDSAMYLCASSLSSNSPLHFGNGTRLTVT.

The V call is TRBV7-6, the J call TRBJ1-2, with a possible D match to TRBD1 (5 bases). Germline V CDR1 and CDR2: SGHVS, FNYEAQ. The CDR3 runs to 13 residues. The V gene lost 5 bases and the J gene lost 2 bases, with 9 bases spanning the gap. The CDR3 nucleotides are TGTGCCAGCAGCATTGACAGAAACTATGGCTACACCTTC. It is translated as CASSIDRNYGYTF.

This clonotype has just a few counts. V is TRBV24-1 and J is TRBJ2-1; 13 bases are shared with TRBD2. This CDR3 is built from 16 residues. Germline-derived CDR1 and CDR2 are KGHDR and SFDVKD. The J segment lost 3 bases and the V segment lost 5 bases, leaving 3 bases of the junction unmatched. The CDR3 here is CATSGTSGSIYNEQFF. CDR3 bases: TGTGCCACCAGTGGGACTAGCGGGAGTATCTACAATGAGCAGTTCTTC.

The chain has TRBV6-1 and TRBJ1-5; weak D call: TRBD1 (5 bases). The CDR3 has 14 residues. Between the trimmed V and J ends, which lost 10 bases and 11 bases, there was a span of 24 bases. CDR1 and CDR2 from the germline V gene are MNHNS and SASEGT. The CDR3 loop reads CATATWDRSSSQHF. The CDR3 nucleotides read TGTGCCACTGCAACCTGGGACCGTTCTTCGTCCCAGCATTTT.

V usage is TRBV7-3 and J usage is TRBJ2-2, with D possibly matching TRBD2 (5 bases). The CDR3 contains 14 residues. The V end was cut by 0 bases, the J end by 4 bases, with 6 bases between. Germline-derived CDR1 and CDR2 are SGHTA and FQGTGA. The CDR3: CASSLTGGTGELFF. The CDR3 DNA sequence: TGTGCCAGCAGCTTAACAGGAGGCACCGGGGAGCTGTTTTTT. Full variable domain (outside the CDR3, taken from reference TRBV7-3 and TRBJ2-2): GAGVSQTPSNKVTEKGKYVELRCDPISGHTALYWYRQSLGQGPEFLIYFQGTGAADDSGLPNDRFFAVRPEGSVSTLKIQRTERGDSAVYLCASSLTGGTGELFFGEGSRLTVL.

The rearrangement links TRBV7-2 to TRBJ2-5, with TRBD2 matching over 8 bases. V shed 1 base, J shed 3 bases, and the junction held 4 bases outside the gene matches. Per germline, CDR1 SGHTA and CDR2 FQGNSA. The CDR3 runs to 15 residues. The chain's CDR3 is CASSLGGRGEETQYF. Here the CDR3 DNA reads TGTGCCAGCAGCTTAGGCGGGCGGGGGGAAGAGACCCAGTACTTC.

This chain joins TRBV27 and TRBJ2-1; 12 nucleotides line up with TRBD2. Trimming removed 6 bases from V and 13 bases from J; junction bases left unmatched: 7. The CDR3 contains 13 residues. Germline lookup yields CDR1 MNHEY and CDR2 SMNVEV (reference sequence). The DNA for the CDR3 is TGTGCCAGCAGACGACTAGCGGGAGACAACCAGTTCTTC. Translated: CASRRLAGDNQFF.